This T cell receptor (beta chain) was observed in a study of CD4 T cell repertoires in COVID-19 (dated by TCRdb to about 2021). About the full investigation: For cross-reactivity analysis, CFSE-low cells were expanded with IL-2 for roughly 9 days and were then relabeled and restimulated with spike proteins from other coronaviruses. Naturally processed CD4+ T cell responses to SARS-CoV-2 spike and nucleoprotein were characterized in COVID-19-recovered individuals, and clonal composition was assessed by TCR Vbeta sequencing. In three recovered individuals, the researchers analyzed the TCR Vbeta repertoire of SARS-CoV-2-reactive T cells at the subset level. Overall study outcomes, separate from this receptor: Between roughly 6.5 and 25% of SARS-CoV-2 clonotypes were also found in SARS-CoV and/or HKU1 spike-stimulated secondary cultures, consistent with cross-reactivity. Several of the most expanded SARS-CoV-2-reactive clonotypes were found to be shared between two or all three memory subsets, suggesting intraclonal diversification.

This clone appeared a few times. Its binding antigen is unknown. Base-call qualities are not available, and no considerably larger clone is one nucleotide away. Interpreted using the paper, the time point label stands for: sample from a COVID-19-recovered individual after infection. Donors were patients who had recovered from mild-to-severe COVID-19. Uncultured memory T cell samples were sequenced directly after ex vivo isolation. CD4+ total memory, central memory, effector memory and circulating T follicular helper cells were isolated from peripheral blood mononuclear cells. V drops 2 bases and J drops 8 bases, leaving 15 bases in between. From the germline V gene, CDR1 is SGHVS and CDR2 is FQNEAQ. The CDR3 starts with the cysteine, ends with the phenylalanine, and has 14 residues. The read is trimmed to its CDR3 DNA, 42 bases read in frame from base 1. Receptor amplification or capture employed the immunoSEQ multiplex PCR assay. Per the original workflow: To quantify how much the repertoires of different subsets overlapped, the Chao-Jaccard similarity index was used along with counts of shared clonotypes. This immuneACCESS table, as held by TCRdb, lists in-frame sequences with V and J called but not all clones. Of the missing ones, under half trace to an unresolved V gene in checked studies; the others have no known cause. That table is the source of V, J and clone size, and D and trimming were worked out from the DNA. This sample holds about 75,000 clones; about 80% were observed only once. The top ten hold 0.5% to 0.6% of the sample.

Sequencing used CD4+ T cells from peripheral blood, obtained after recovery from COVID-19. The rearrangement joined TRBV7-8 to TRBJ1-2; tentative D gene TRBD1, with 6 bases matching. The sequence came from a human donor who had COVID-19. CDR3 loop: CASSLQAGDRGYTF. The nucleotide sequence reads TGTGCCAGCAGCTTACAGGCAGGGGATCGAGGCTACACCTTC.